This T cell receptor beta chain was observed in a study of cytotoxic CD8 clonotypes in ibrutinib-treated CLL. Study at large: The patients, about ten relapsed/refractory and approximately 14 treatment-naive, included about 18 who were IGHV unmutated. It was after a median approximately twelve months of treatment, range 6 to 36, that response samples were taken.

General study findings and limits: Elevated clonality accompanied ibrutinib response, with a return toward baseline values at progression. Measured clonality at baseline was greater than in age-matched healthy donors and tracked with circulating CD8+ T-cell counts.

With respect to this clone: Its target is unknown.

Assay: immunoSEQ multiplex PCR; the TCRdb copy retains only in-frame clones and omits some. The repertoire holds 35,000 or so clones, approximately 70% seen once, with roughly a quarter in the top ten. The source material was PBMCs, sampled before ibrutinib treatment. The clonotype comes from a human donor with chronic lymphocytic leukemia.

CDR3 sequence reads: CASSPSGNQPQHF. CDR3 DNA: TGTGCCAGTAGTCCCTCGGGGAATCAGCCCCAGCATTTT. The gene calls are TRBV19 and TRBJ1-5; no clear D. There are 13 residues in the CDR3. V lost 5 bases, J lost 4 bases, and 9 bases lay in between. Germline V lookup: CDR1 LNHDA, CDR2 SQIVND (reference sequence).